This T cell receptor (beta chain) was observed in a study of blood T cell repertoires in COVID-19. Study overall: The United States, Italy and Spain were the sources of the acute and convalescent COVID-19 samples. Nucleic acid was either cDNA or gDNA, and it came from T cells, B-cell-depleted T cells, or PBMCs.

Authors' data handling: Counts of nucleated cells, estimated from reference gene primer amplification, were obtained. Sequencing used immunoSEQ multiplex PCR; TCRdb keeps in-frame clones, though not all of them. V and J calls plus clone size are reproduced from that table; the DNA served to infer D and trimming. Of approximately 300,000 clones in the sample, approximately 87% were seen once. Germline CDR1 and CDR2: SGHTA and FQGNSA. The CDR3 is 15 amino acids. J lost 3 bases, V lost 2 bases, and 5 bases had no gene match. This chain uses TRBV7-2 with TRBJ2-3, with TRBD1 matching over 7 bases. This TCR came from a woman aged 50 to 60 with active or convalescent COVID-19. The sample was peripheral blood. For the CDR3, the DNA is TGTGCCAGCAGCTTAAGGGGGCGCCGGACAGATACGCAGTATTTT. Translation: CASSLRGRRTDTQYF.